The rows below give T cell receptor beta chains drawn from one sample of a study of vaccination and CD4 T cells after COVID-19. Their target antigens are unknown. TCRdb reprocessed the PCR reads with MiXCR, giving one entry per CDR3 protein. The sample lists roughly 9,900 distinct CDR3 sequences; approximately 55% were seen once. Input material: CD4+ T cells from blood, cultured in vitro. These receptors were obtained from a human donor who had recovered from COVID-19. Both conserved end residues are trimmed from each CDR3.

v_call,j_call,cdr3_aa
TRBV10-2,TRBJ2-7,ASDSWDRANEQY
TRBV11-2,TRBJ2-3,ASSSIRYSADTQY
TRBV5-1,TRBJ2-1,ASSSGTSGVTEQF
TRBV29-1,TRBJ1-2,SVVEGQTYGYT
TRBV12-3/TRBV12-4,TRBJ2-3,ASSLLGQASDTQY
TRBV7-2,TRBJ2-1,ASSPRGGGANEQF
TRBV11-3,TRBJ1-6,ASSSHIRSPLH
TRBV6-1,TRBJ1-2,ATVDVIYGYT
TRBV12-3/TRBV12-4,TRBJ1-2,ASSLGQGHGYT
TRBV27,TRBJ1-1,ASSPRDRGLTF
TRBV15,TRBJ2-3,ATSTGSTDTQY
TRBV12-3/TRBV12-4,TRBJ1-5,ASSLGTHFREVQPQH
TRBV20-1,TRBJ2-3,SARGLAGSSTDTQY
TRBV6-1,TRBJ1-4,ASRIAGPGEKLF
TRBV6-1,TRBJ1-1,ASNAPTEAF
TRBV2,TRBJ1-6,ASSGNSPLH
TRBV5-4,TRBJ2-5,ASSFKGTAQETQY
TRBV2,TRBJ1-4,ASSDTGLGNEKLF
TRBV5-1,TRBJ1-1,ASSLRFNTEAF
TRBV12-3/TRBV12-4,TRBJ2-3,ASRKRGRGLSTDTQY
TRBV30,TRBJ2-5,AWSVLYGETQY
TRBV7-9,TRBJ1-1,ASSLFWNTEAF
TRBV12-5,TRBJ2-7,ASGLSAGGTYEQY
TRBV19,TRBJ1-5,ASSMGGNQPQH
TRBV12-3/TRBV12-4,TRBJ2-3,ASSFRQGLSQHTQY
TRBV12-3/TRBV12-4,TRBJ2-1,ASSYIGLGRNEQF
TRBV12-3/TRBV12-4,TRBJ1-1,ASRGDREQEAF
TRBV20-1,TRBJ1-2,SARITNYGYT
TRBV18,TRBJ2-3,ASSPFNRGNTDTQY
TRBV2,TRBJ1-2,ASSERGGSYYGYT
TRBV6-1,TRBJ1-4,ASSPNRSNEKLF
TRBV12-3/TRBV12-4,TRBJ1-5,ASSFSGTLGPQH
TRBV7-2,TRBJ2-2,ASSHLTGGRTGELF
TRBV10-3,TRBJ1-5,AISESQVSNQPQH
TRBV28,TRBJ1-2,ASSLWGAGGGGYT
TRBV2,TRBJ1-1,ASKKAGQNTEAF
TRBV6-5,TRBJ2-7,ASSYGGFHDSYEQY
TRBV2,TRBJ1-1,ASVKGPYTEAF
TRBV21-1,TRBJ1-2,ASSKVGGAYFNYGYT
TRBV12-5,TRBJ2-6,ASGLSGANVLT
TRBV27,TRBJ1-2,ASSRYRDGNYGYT
TRBV11-3,TRBJ1-1,ASSRQGPNTEAF
TRBV12-3/TRBV12-4,TRBJ2-7,ASSEGVYEQY
TRBV9,TRBJ2-7,ASSGTATSYEQY
TRBV6-1,TRBJ2-3,ASSIRGRADTQY
TRBV20-1,TRBJ2-2,SARDRERGLSDTGELF